Following are 22 T cell receptor beta chains from one sample sequenced in a study of cytomegalovirus exposure and HLA in healthy donors. It was with 60 Vbeta and 13 Jbeta primers that the PCR ran. Here immunoSEQ multiplex PCR was the method, and the copy in TCRdb shows in-frame clones only, minus some. The sample carries around 200,000 clones, roughly four fifths recorded once. The sequencing input was PBMCs. These receptors were collected from a woman aged 25 to 39 in good health and CMV-seropositive.

This chain links TRBV15 with TRBJ2-7; 7 bases are a match to TRBD2. Germline V gene data show CDR1 as LNHNV and CDR2 as YYDKDF (reference sequence). J was trimmed by 7 bases and V by 1 base; bases with no gene match: 7. The CDR3 totals 14 residues. The CDR3 reads CATSRVAGVCEQYF. The CDR3 DNA is TGTGCCACCAGCAGAGTCGCGGGAGTCTGTGAGCAGTACTTC.

The table lists this clone with a few counts. The rearrangement uses TRBV5-1 and TRBJ2-2; perhaps TRBD2 as D (7 bases). The CDR3 contains 16 residues. CDR1 is SGHRS, CDR2 YFSETQ, per germline. The V and J ends lost 3 bases and 7 bases respectively, with 19 bases between them. CDR3 residues: CASSSVVRGANGELFF. The CDR3 nucleotides are TGCGCCAGCAGCTCTGTCGTTCGGGGGGCTAACGGGGAGCTGTTTTTT.

The rearrangement uses TRBV5-1 and TRBJ2-3, with 14 bases matching TRBD2. V trimming: 3 bases; J trimming: 4 bases; junction bases outside the gene matches: 1. The CDR3 totals 15 residues. CDR1 and CDR2 (germline): SGHRS, YFSETQ. The CDR3 protein is CASSSGLAGADTQYF. In nucleotides, the CDR3 is TGCGCCAGCAGCTCGGGACTAGCGGGAGCAGATACGCAGTATTTT. Full variable domain (missing parts from reference TRBV5-1 and TRBJ2-3): KAGVTQTPRYLIKTRGQQVTLSCSPISGHRSVSWYQQTPGQGLQFLFEYFSETQRNKGNFPGRFSGRQFSNSRSEMNVSTLELGDSALYLCASSSGLAGADTQYFGPGTRLTVL.

The rearrangement links TRBV18 to TRBJ1-5, with 10 bases aligning to TRBD1. Per germline, CDR1 KGHSH and CDR2 LQKENI. There are 15 residues in the CDR3. Unmatched junction bases numbered 3, after V lost 5 bases and J lost 2 bases. Here the CDR3 DNA reads TGTGCCAGCTCAAGTGGGACAGGGGGCAATCAGCCCCAGCATTTT. This sequence encodes CASSSGTGGNQPQHF.

This rearrangement joins TRBV6-5 to TRBJ2-7, with 7 bases fitting TRBD1. This CDR3 contains 15 residues. The V and J ends lost 5 bases and 2 bases, in that order; junction bases with no gene match: 9. Germline values: CDR1 MNHEY, CDR2 SVGAGI. The CDR3 nucleotides read TGTGCCAGCAGTCCGACCCAGGGACAGCCCTACGAGCAGTACTTC. Its protein is CASSPTQGQPYEQYF.

This chain links TRBV5-8 with TRBJ2-3; maybe TRBD2 (7 bases). The CDR3 runs to 13 residues. V was clipped by 7 bases and J by 6 bases, with 15 bases between them. Germline CDR1 and CDR2: SGHTS and YDEGEE. The CDR3 loop reads CASGGGRVDTQYF. In nucleotides, the CDR3 is TGTGCCAGCGGGGGCGGGAGAGTGGATACGCAGTATTTT.

This clone was observed a few times. This chain connects TRBV5-1 to TRBJ2-5; no clear D. The ends were cut back, 3 bases at V and 0 bases at J, with 9 bases in the middle. The length of the CDR3 is 14 residues. Per germline, CDR1 SGHRS and CDR2 YFSETQ. The CDR3 loop is CASSWRGYQETQYF. DNA of the CDR3: TGCGCCAGCAGCTGGCGAGGCTACCAAGAGACCCAGTACTTC. Drawing the rest from reference TRBV5-1 and TRBJ2-5, the complete variable domain is KAGVTQTPRYLIKTRGQQVTLSCSPISGHRSVSWYQQTPGQGLQFLFEYFSETQRNKGNFPGRFSGRQFSNSRSEMNVSTLELGDSALYLCASSWRGYQETQYFGPGTRLLVL.

This clone was seen once. The chain combines TRBV19 with TRBJ1-1; D ambiguous. The CDR3 length is 13 residues. CDR1 LNHDA and CDR2 SQIVND come from the germline V gene (reference sequence). V was shortened by 4 bases and J by 0 bases, with 6 bases between the two germline ends. The CDR3 protein is CASSTKLNTEAFF. The CDR3 DNA reads as TGTGCCAGTAGTACTAAACTGAACACTGAAGCTTTCTTT.

As DNA, the CDR3 is TGCGCCAGCAGCCAAGAGTGGCAGGGGGCGAGTTATACGCAGTATTTT. Its protein is CASSQEWQGASYTQYF. The chain carries TRBV4-1 and TRBJ2-3; 8 nucleotides line up with TRBD1. The CDR3 sequence is 16 residues long. Germline-derived CDR1 and CDR2 are MGHRA and YSYEKL. V gave up 0 bases and J gave up 7 bases; unmatched junction bases: 9.

This clone was seen just once. The CDR3 bases are TGTGCCAGTAGTATCCGGGACAGACCCTACGAGCAGTACTTC. It specifies CASSIRDRPYEQYF. The rearrangement uses TRBV19 and TRBJ2-7; 7 nucleotides align to TRBD1. The germline gives CDR1 LNHDA, CDR2 SQIVND (reference sequence). V lost 3 bases, J lost 2 bases, and 4 bases stayed unmatched. This CDR3 has 14 residues. Using reference TRBV19 and TRBJ2-7 for the parts outside the CDR3, the full variable domain is DGGITQSPKYLFRKEGQNVTLSCEQNLNHDAMYWYRQDPGQGLRLIYYSQIVNDFQKGDIAEGYSVSREKKESFPLTVTSAQKNPTAFYLCASSIRDRPYEQYFGPGTRLTVT.

The gene calls are TRBV5-4 and TRBJ2-5, with 11 bases lining up with TRBD1. The CDR3 length is 16 residues. CDR1 SGHNT and CDR2 YYREEE come from the germline V gene (reference sequence). The V and J ends lost 4 bases and 4 bases, in that order; junction bases with no gene match: 9. The CDR3: CASSGGQGGPPETQYF. The CDR3 bases are TGTGCCAGCAGCGGGGGACAGGGGGGCCCCCCAGAGACCCAGTACTTC.

This rearrangement joins TRBV7-2 to TRBJ2-7, with 9 bases identical to TRBD1. Germline V gene lookup returns CDR1 SGHTA and CDR2 FQGNSA. The CDR3 consists of 16 residues. Trimming cost V 0 bases and J 5 bases; bases outside gene matches: 8. The DNA of the CDR3 is TGTGCCAGCAGCTTAGCCCCCCCAGGACAGGGGCACGAGCAGTACTTC. Translation: CASSLAPPGQGHEQYF.

This chain connects TRBV14 to TRBJ2-2; no clear D. V lost 0 bases to trimming and J lost 9 bases, with 8 bases between them. Germline CDR1 is SGHDN and CDR2 is FVKESK. The CDR3 covers 13 residues. CDR3 region: CASSQDPRWELFF. The DNA of the CDR3 is TGTGCCAGCAGCCAAGATCCCCGGTGGGAGCTGTTTTTT.

This rearrangement joins TRBV7-2 to TRBJ1-5, with D perhaps TRBD1 (6 bases). The germline V and J ends were trimmed by 5 bases and 3 bases, with 14 bases remaining between them. In germline, CDR1 is SGHTA, CDR2 FQGNSA. The CDR3 spans 15 residues. This chain's CDR3 is CASSLGQGNNQPQHF. In nucleotides, the CDR3 is TGTGCCAGCAGCCTGGGGCAGGGGAACAATCAGCCCCAGCATTTT.

This chain links TRBV9 with TRBJ1-4; D perhaps matches TRBD1 (6 bases). The V and J ends lost 7 bases and 4 bases respectively, with 11 bases between them. This CDR3 contains 13 residues. From germline, CDR1 is SGDLS and CDR2 YYNGEE. The CDR3 loop reads CASSDRRNEKLFF. In DNA, the CDR3 is TGTGCCAGCTCCGACAGGCGTAATGAAAAACTGTTTTTT. The complete variable domain, with remaining parts taken from reference TRBV9 and TRBJ1-4, reads DSGVTQTPKHLITATGQRVTLRCSPRSGDLSVYWYQQSLDQGLQFLIQYYNGEERAKGNILERFSAQQFPDLHSELNLSSLELGDSALYFCASSDRRNEKLFFGSGTQLSVL.

V is TRBV5-1 and J is TRBJ2-7, with TRBD1 matching 7 bases. V was pared by 4 bases and J by 3 bases, with 7 bases of the junction left unmatched. Germline V lookup: CDR1 SGHRS, CDR2 YFSETQ. This CDR3 contains 14 residues. The CDR3 nucleotides read TGCGCCAGCAGCCCAGGGGGACAGTTCTACGAGCAGTACTTC. Protein sequence: CASSPGGQFYEQYF.

This chain links TRBV28 with TRBJ2-7; no clear D. V lost 7 bases, J lost 7 bases, and 20 bases lay in between. CDR1 MDHEN and CDR2 SYDVKM come from the germline V gene. CDR3 size: 14 residues. Here the CDR3 DNA reads TGTGCCAGCATTGGCGGCCCATATAAAGAGGAGCAGTACTTC. It translates to CASIGGPYKEEQYF.

V and J are TRBV19 and TRBJ2-7, with D perhaps matching TRBD2 (5 bases). Germline assignment: CDR1 LNHDA and CDR2 SQIVND (reference sequence). The CDR3 totals 14 residues. Trimming cost V 7 bases and J 2 bases, with 15 bases left between them. CDR3 DNA sequence: TGTGCCAGTAAGACTGGCGGGCCCGCCTACGAGCAGTACTTC. Protein sequence: CASKTGGPAYEQYF.

This chain joins TRBV13 and TRBJ2-7; the D gene is possibly TRBD1 (6 bases). Trimming cost V 3 bases and J 3 bases, with 15 bases left between them. The CDR3 is 15 residues long. Germline V gene sequence: CDR1 PRHDT, CDR2 FYEKMQ (reference sequence). The CDR3 loop is CASSFTGTPIYEQYF. The CDR3 DNA sequence: TGTGCCAGCAGCTTTACCGGGACACCGATCTACGAGCAGTACTTC.

The chain joins TRBV2 to TRBJ1-5; TRBD1 aligns across 7 bases. CDR3 length: 15 residues. The V and J ends lost 1 base and 4 bases, in that order; junction bases with no gene match: 4. CDR1 SNHLY and CDR2 FYNNEI come from the germline V gene. CDR3 in amino acids: CASSEGQGQNQPQHF. CDR3 DNA sequence: TGTGCCAGCAGTGAAGGACAGGGTCAGAATCAGCCCCAGCATTTT.

CDR3 DNA: TGTGCCAGCTCTCCCAGGACAGGCTCCTACAATGAGCAGTTCTTC. Amino acids: CASSPRTGSYNEQFF. This chain uses TRBV18 with TRBJ2-1, with 7 bases fitting TRBD1. Looked up from germline, CDR1 is KGHSH and CDR2 is LQKENI. Trimming at V came to 6 bases and at J to 0 bases, leaving 5 bases not matched to a gene. This CDR3 region has 15 residues.

This rearrangement joins TRBV5-1 to TRBJ2-1; 13 nucleotides line up with TRBD2. Unmatched junction bases numbered 3, after V lost 4 bases and J lost 8 bases. The CDR3 loop spans 14 amino acids. Germline V gene sequence: CDR1 SGHRS, CDR2 YFSETQ. The DNA for the CDR3 is TGCGCCAGCAGCCAACTAGCGGGAGGGCATGAGCAGTTCTTC. It specifies CASSQLAGGHEQFF.